This TCR beta chain appears in the sequencing data of a study of cytomegalovirus exposure and HLA in healthy donors. Study-wide background: Earlier, almost 120 million unique TCR beta sequences were recovered from around 200 million T cells by an analysis. General study findings and limits: The authors excluded some V segments, including TRBV6-2 and TRBV6-3, as indistinguishable.

CDR1 and CDR2 (germline): MGHRA, YSYEKL. The CDR3 is 17 residues long. V was pared by 1 base and J by 1 base, with 5 bases of the junction left unmatched. PCR was performed using 60 Vbeta and 13 Jbeta primers. The data were produced by immunoSEQ multiplex PCR, yet TCRdb's version contains in-frame clones alone and is incomplete. Of approximately 44,000 clones in the sample, approximately 75% were seen once. As concerns this clone: Its antigen remains unknown. Lacking the conserved final phenylalanine or tryptophan, this CDR3 likely reflects a read error.

This clonotype was obtained from a man aged 25-45 years in good health and CMV-seronegative. The chain has TRBV4-1 and TRBJ2-4, with TRBD2 identical over 9 bases. The sample taken for sequencing was PBMCs. The CDR3 here is CASSQGPAGGAKNIQYL. CDR3 coding DNA: TGCGCCAGCAGCCAAGGCCCAGCGGGGGGCGCCAAAAACATTCAGTACCTC.